This TCR beta chain originates from a study of neurological immune-mediated disorders. The table lists this clonotype with many counts. J gave up 3 bases and V 4 bases, and 7 bases lay outside the gene matches. Germline values: CDR1 SGHTA, CDR2 FQGNSA. The CDR3 has 17 residues. The cDNA was synthesized by means of template-switch 5'RACE, which was carried out with 10-nucleotide random UMIs. In TCRdb, the 5' RACE reads were re-called with MiXCR into one record per CDR3 protein. The data hold 65,000 to 70,000 distinct CDR3 sequences, with roughly 3.9% observed a single time. This sequence was found in a man aged 25-45 years with multiple sclerosis. Source material: PBMCs. The V and J genes are TRBV7-2 and TRBJ2-5, with 14 bases fitting TRBD2. The CDR3 nucleotides read TGTGCCAGCAGCTCGACTAGCGGGGGGGCCTCGGAAGAGACCCAGTACTTC. It codes for CASSSTSGGASEETQYF.